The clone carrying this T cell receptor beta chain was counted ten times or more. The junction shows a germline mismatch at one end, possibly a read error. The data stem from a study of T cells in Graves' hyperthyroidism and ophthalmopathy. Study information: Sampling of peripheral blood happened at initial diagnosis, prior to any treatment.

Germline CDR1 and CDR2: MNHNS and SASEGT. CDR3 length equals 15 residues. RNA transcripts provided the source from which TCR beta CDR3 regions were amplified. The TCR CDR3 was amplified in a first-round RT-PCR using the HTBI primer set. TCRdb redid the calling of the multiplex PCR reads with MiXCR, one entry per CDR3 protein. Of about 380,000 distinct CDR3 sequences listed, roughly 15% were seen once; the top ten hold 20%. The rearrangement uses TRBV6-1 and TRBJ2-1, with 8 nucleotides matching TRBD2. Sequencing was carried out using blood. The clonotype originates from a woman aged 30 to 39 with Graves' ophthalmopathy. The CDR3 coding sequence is TGTGCCAGCGAGCGGGAGATGCTGCCCTACGATGAGCAGTTCTTC. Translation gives CASEREMLPYDEQFF.